The rows below give T cell receptor beta chains drawn from one sample of a study of patients and donors after allogeneic stem cell transplantation. TCRdb re-analysed the RT-PCR reads in MiXCR, keeping a single row per CDR3 protein. Of about 960,000 distinct CDR3 sequences listed, 15% to 20% are singletons. The sample was blood, either unsorted or a sorted T cell fraction (not recorded which). The receptors shown here come from a human donor who was either an allogeneic HSCT recipient or a stem cell or donor lymphocyte infusion donor (not recorded which). It is not recorded whose cells these are; they may come from a transplant donor. The CDR3 runs from the conserved cysteine through the conserved F or W. The D gene is left open where the match is weak. The size field is filled for only some rows; it gives once, few, many or a size class.

j_call,d_call,clone_size,v_call,cdr3_aa,cdr3_nt
TRBJ2-2,.,.,TRBV12-3/TRBV12-4,CASSSNILPTGELFF,TGTGCCAGCAGTTCCAATATTCTTCCCACCGGGGAGCTGTTTTTT
TRBJ1-1,.,.,TRBV12-3/TRBV12-4,CASSPGQIYTEAFF,TGTGCCAGCAGTCCAGGACAGATTTACACTGAAGCTTTCTTT
TRBJ2-1,.,few,TRBV27,CASSLGSRNSYNEQFF,TGTGCCAGCAGTTTAGGGAGCCGGAACTCCTACAATGAGCAGTTCTTC
TRBJ2-5,.,many,TRBV29-1,CSVTQFGSWGSQETQYF,TGCAGCGTAACTCAATTTGGTTCATGGGGGTCCCAAGAGACCCAGTACTTC
TRBJ2-2,.,many,TRBV12-3/TRBV12-4,CASSSTVGDTGELFF,TGTGCCAGCAGTTCAACGGTAGGGGACACCGGGGAGCTGTTTTTT
TRBJ1-1,.,few,TRBV25-1,CATQGNTEAFF,TGTGCGACGCAGGGAAACACTGAAGCTTTCTTT
TRBJ2-7,TRBD1,.,TRBV7-8,CASRPRQGAVYEQYF,TGTGCCAGCAGACCCAGACAGGGGGCGGTTTACGAGCAGTACTTC
TRBJ2-3,.,few,TRBV29-1,CSVVLGLGTDTQYF,TGCAGCGTTGTGTTGGGGCTGGGGACAGATACGCAGTATTTT
TRBJ2-1,.,few,TRBV3-1,CASSQDGTRVGLYNEQFF,TGTGCCAGCAGCCAAGATGGCACAAGGGTTGGTCTTTACAATGAGCAGTTCTTC
TRBJ2-5,.,many,TRBV4-1,CASSQMDTQETQYF,TGCGCCAGCAGCCAAATGGACACACAAGAGACCCAGTACTTC
TRBJ2-5,TRBD1,.,TRBV20-1,CSARDSGQVGETQYF,TGCAGTGCTAGAGACTCGGGACAGGTGGGAGAGACCCAGTACTTC
TRBJ2-1,TRBD1,few,TRBV7-9,CASSLNGQAGGLFF,TGTGCCAGCAGCTTAAACGGGCAAGCAGGGGGTCTCTTCTTC
TRBJ2-7,.,.,TRBV27,CASSFYDNSYEQYF,TGTGCCAGCAGTTTTTACGACAACTCCTACGAGCAGTACTTC
TRBJ1-1,.,few,TRBV3-1,CASSHRQPNTEAFF,TGTGCCAGCAGCCACCGACAGCCGAACACTGAAGCTTTCTTT
TRBJ2-1,.,.,TRBV27,CASSLVGRFYNEQFF,TGTGCCAGCAGTTTAGTGGGAAGGTTCTACAATGAGCAGTTCTTC
TRBJ2-7,.,.,TRBV7-9,CASSLVARAGVYEQYF,TGTGCCAGCAGCTTAGTAGCCCGGGCAGGGGTTTACGAGCAGTACTTC
TRBJ1-2,.,few,TRBV12-3/TRBV12-4,CASSSPRDANYGYTF,TGTGCCAGCAGTTCCCCACGGGACGCGAACTATGGCTACACCTTC
TRBJ1-1,.,few,TRBV21-1,CASSKAGAMNTEAFF,TGTGCCAGCAGCAAAGCTGGGGCCATGAACACTGAAGCTTTCTTT
TRBJ2-7,.,.,TRBV7-8,CASSLVLWGDSYEQYF,TGTGCCAGCAGCTTAGTCTTGTGGGGGGACTCCTACGAGCAGTACTTC
TRBJ2-1,.,.,TRBV12-3/TRBV12-4,CASKNRYNEQFF,TGTGCCAGCAAAAATAGGTACAATGAGCAGTTCTTC
TRBJ1-3,.,few,TRBV14,CASSQVGGTPHTIYF,TGTGCCAGCAGCCAAGTCGGGGGGACCCCCCACACCATATATTTT
TRBJ1-5,.,.,TRBV6-1,CASSEALRGGPQHF,TGTGCCAGCAGTGAAGCGCTTCGGGGAGGGCCCCAGCATTTT
TRBJ1-2,.,.,TRBV12-3/TRBV12-4,CASSRPGFRQYGYTF,TGTGCCAGCAGTCGTCCGGGCTTCAGGCAGTATGGCTACACCTTC
TRBJ2-1,.,many,TRBV12-3/TRBV12-4,CASSGQGGEQFF,TGTGCCAGCAGTGGACAAGGGGGTGAGCAGTTCTTC
TRBJ2-3,TRBD1,.,TRBV3-1,CASSYGQGMDTQYF,TGTGCCAGCAGCTATGGACAGGGGATGGATACGCAGTATTTT
TRBJ2-7,TRBD2,.,TRBV13,CASSLGRGGLNEQYF,TGTGCCAGCAGCTTAGGGCGGGGGGGCTTGAACGAGCAGTACTTC
TRBJ2-5,.,few,TRBV5-1,CASSLGGTQWETQYF,TGCGCCAGCAGCTTGGGAGGGACACAATGGGAGACCCAGTACTTC